The 9 T cell receptor beta chains reported below all come from one sample, sequenced in a study of T-cell memory formation after mild COVID-19. Each CDR3 protein is one row after TCRdb ran MiXCR on the 5' RACE reads. The sample lists roughly 450,000 distinct CDR3 sequences; about a sixth were seen once. Sequenced: PBMCs or a T cell subset sorted from them (not recorded which). All receptors come from a man aged 18 to 30 who had mild COVID-19 (a few samples of this study predate the infection). Cell type and time point are not known.

CDR3: CASSPTWAESYEQYV. CDR3 sequence (DNA): TGTGCCAGCAGCCCCACTTGGGCCGAATCCTACGAGCAGTACGTC. This rearrangement joins TRBV5-6 to TRBJ2-7; D is uncertain. The CDR3 contains 15 residues. V lost 4 bases to trimming and J lost 1 base, with 15 bases between them. The V gene's germline CDR1 is SGHDT and CDR2 YYEEEE.

This clonotype was found many times. The DNA of the CDR3 is TGTGCCAGCTCACTGTCCGGGCCCCGCTACGAGCAGTACGTC. Amino acids: CASSLSGPRYEQYV. The chain combines TRBV18 with TRBJ2-7, with unresolved D. The V gene lost 4 bases and the J gene lost 3 bases, with 13 bases spanning the gap. This CDR3 has 14 residues. Germline V gene data show CDR1 as KGHSH and CDR2 as LQKENI.

Only a few counts were recorded for this clonotype. The V gene is TRBV4-1, the J gene TRBJ2-7; 7 nucleotides align to TRBD2. There are 15 residues in the CDR3. J was trimmed by 3 bases and V by 1 base; bases with no gene match: 6. The germline CDR1 and CDR2 sequences are MGHRA and YSYEKL. The CDR3 sequence is CASSQVPAGNYEQYF. CDR3 nucleotide sequence: TGCGCCAGCAGCCAAGTCCCAGCGGGGAACTACGAGCAGTACTTC.

V and J are TRBV27 and TRBJ1-6; D gene ambiguous. CDR1 is MNHEY and CDR2 is SMNVEV in the germline V gene (reference sequence). The CDR3 loop spans 12 amino acids. The V gene lost 6 bases and the J gene lost 10 bases, with 10 bases spanning the gap. The CDR3 loop reads CASRELGSPLHF. Written as DNA, the CDR3 is TGTGCCAGCAGGGAATTAGGATCACCCCTCCACTTT.

The J gene is TRBJ2-4, the V gene TRBV20-1; D is possibly TRBD1 or TRBD2 (5 bases each). The CDR3 totals 13 residues. Germline V lookup: CDR1 DFQATT, CDR2 SNEGSKA (reference sequence). The V end was cut by 6 bases, the J end by 5 bases, with 14 bases between. The chain's CDR3 is CSAEGYGENIQYF. The CDR3 DNA is TGCAGTGCCGAGGGGTACGGCGAAAACATTCAGTACTTC.

The chain is built from TRBV6-5 and TRBJ1-1, with D unclear. Germline values: CDR1 MNHEY, CDR2 SVGAGI. V lost 0 bases, J lost 4 bases, and 9 bases lay in between. This CDR3 is 14 amino acids long. The CDR3 DNA follows: TGTGCCAGCAGTTACTCGATCGGGGTCACTGAAGCTTTCTTT. It yields the protein CASSYSIGVTEAFF.

This clonotype was counted a few times. The rearrangement uses TRBV9 and TRBJ1-2; 9 nucleotides align to TRBD1. Losses at the gene ends were 5 bases for V and 5 bases for J; bases not matched to a gene: 10. Germline V gene data show CDR1 as SGDLS and CDR2 as YYNGEE. The CDR3 is 15 amino acids. The CDR3 DNA follows: TGTGCCAGCAGTCCGGGACAGGGCTCCTCTTATGGCTACACCTTC. Its protein product is CASSPGQGSSYGYTF.

The sample holds many counts of this clonotype. The J gene is TRBJ1-5, the V gene TRBV23-1; no clear D. TRBV23-1 is reported as an ORF; its role is uncertain. Trimming removed 2 bases from V and 3 bases from J, with 11 bases in between. The CDR3 spans 15 residues. CDR3 sequence (DNA): TGCGCCAGCAGTCAAACTTCGGATGTCAATCAGCCCCAGCATTTT. Encoded protein: CASSQTSDVNQPQHF.

This rearrangement joins TRBV6-5 to TRBJ1-2; 9 nucleotides align to TRBD1. The J segment lost 3 bases and the V segment lost 7 bases, leaving 6 bases of the junction unmatched. This CDR3 region has 14 residues. The germline V gene has CDR1 MNHEY and CDR2 SVGAGI. The CDR3 here is CASTVGTGYYGYTF. The CDR3 region has the DNA TGTGCCAGCACGGTCGGGACAGGGTACTATGGCTACACCTTC.